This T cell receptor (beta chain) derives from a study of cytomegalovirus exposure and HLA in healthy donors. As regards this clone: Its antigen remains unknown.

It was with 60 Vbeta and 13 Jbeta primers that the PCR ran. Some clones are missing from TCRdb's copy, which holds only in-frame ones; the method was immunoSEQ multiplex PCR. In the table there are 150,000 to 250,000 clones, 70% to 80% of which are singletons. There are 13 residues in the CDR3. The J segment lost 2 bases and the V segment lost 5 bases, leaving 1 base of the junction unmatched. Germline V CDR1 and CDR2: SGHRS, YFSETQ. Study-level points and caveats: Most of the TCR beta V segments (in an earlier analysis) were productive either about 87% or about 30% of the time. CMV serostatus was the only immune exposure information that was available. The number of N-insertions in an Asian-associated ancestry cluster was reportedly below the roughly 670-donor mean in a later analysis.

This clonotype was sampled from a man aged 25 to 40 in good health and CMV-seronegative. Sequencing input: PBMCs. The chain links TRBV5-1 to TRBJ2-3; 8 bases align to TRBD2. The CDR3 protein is CASSSGTTDTQYF. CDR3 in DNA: TGCGCCAGCAGTAGCGGGACCACAGATACGCAGTATTTT.